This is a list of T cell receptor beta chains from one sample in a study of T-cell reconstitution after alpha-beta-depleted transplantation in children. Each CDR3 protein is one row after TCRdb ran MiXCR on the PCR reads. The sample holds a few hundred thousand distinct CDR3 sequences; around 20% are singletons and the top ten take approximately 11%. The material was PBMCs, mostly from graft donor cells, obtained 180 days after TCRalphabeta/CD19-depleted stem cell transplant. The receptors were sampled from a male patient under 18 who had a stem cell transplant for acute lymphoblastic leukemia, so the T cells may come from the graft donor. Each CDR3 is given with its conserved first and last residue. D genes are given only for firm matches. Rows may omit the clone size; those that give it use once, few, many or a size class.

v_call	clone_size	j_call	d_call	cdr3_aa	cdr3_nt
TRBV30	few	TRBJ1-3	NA	CAWSRGSNTIYF	TGTGCCTGGAGTCGAGGGTCAAACACCATATATTTT
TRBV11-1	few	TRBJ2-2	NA	CASSLTRGPAGELFF	TGTGCCAGCAGCTTAACGAGAGGGCCGGCCGGGGAGCTGTTTTTT
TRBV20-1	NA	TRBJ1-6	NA	CSAPGRRVADNSPLHF	TGCAGTGCTCCCGGACGTAGGGTGGCAGATAATTCACCCCTCCACTTT
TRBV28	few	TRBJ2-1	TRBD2	CASSPEPGLANEQFF	TGTGCCAGCAGTCCGGAGCCGGGACTAGCGAATGAGCAGTTCTTC
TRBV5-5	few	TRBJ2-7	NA	CASSLGVDYEQYF	TGTGCCAGCAGCTTGGGGGTTGACTACGAGCAGTACTTC
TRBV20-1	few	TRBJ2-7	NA	CSAVGISYEQYF	TGCAGTGCTGTCGGGATCTCCTACGAGCAGTACTTC
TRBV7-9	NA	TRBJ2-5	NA	CASSLSGQIQETQYF	TGTGCCAGCAGCTTGAGTGGACAGATCCAAGAGACCCAGTACTTC
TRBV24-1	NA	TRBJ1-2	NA	CATSAPGVYGYTF	TGTGCCACCAGTGCCCCAGGGGTCTATGGCTACACCTTC
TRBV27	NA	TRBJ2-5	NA	CASSFQGGSETQYF	TGTGCCAGCAGTTTTCAGGGGGGCAGCGAGACCCAGTACTTC
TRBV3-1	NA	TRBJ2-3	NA	CASSLAGSSPSTDTQYF	TGTGCCAGCAGCCTCGCCGGGAGCTCCCCAAGCACAGATACGCAGTATTTT
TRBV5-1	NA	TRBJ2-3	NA	CASSLGRTFTDTQYF	TGCGCCAGCAGCTTGGGGCGGACCTTCACAGATACGCAGTATTTT
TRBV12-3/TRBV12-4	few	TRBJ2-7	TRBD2	CASSSPNLLAGGTYEQYF	TGTGCCAGCAGTTCCCCAAACCTCTTAGCGGGAGGGACCTACGAGCAGTACTTC
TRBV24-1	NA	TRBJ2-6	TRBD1	CATSDWDSSTSGANVLTF	TGTGCCACCAGTGATTGGGACAGTTCCACCTCTGGGGCCAACGTCCTGACTTTC
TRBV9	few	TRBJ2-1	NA	CASSLTSTENNEQFF	TGTGCCAGCAGCCTCACTTCTACAGAGAACAATGAGCAGTTCTTC
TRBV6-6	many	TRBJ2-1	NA	CASSGANEQFF	TGTGCCAGCAGTGGAGCAAATGAGCAGTTCTTC
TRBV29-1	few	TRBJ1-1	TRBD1	CSVATGIRDTEAFF	TGCAGCGTTGCGACAGGGATAAGGGACACTGAAGCTTTCTTT
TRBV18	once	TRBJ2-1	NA	CASSPQELRLENEQFF	TGTGCCAGCTCACCACAGGAGCTCAGGTTAGAGAATGAGCAGTTCTTC
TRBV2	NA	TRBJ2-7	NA	CASSETGSSYEQYF	TGTGCCAGCAGTGAAACGGGCAGCTCCTACGAGCAGTACTTC
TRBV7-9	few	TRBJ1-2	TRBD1	CASSQQGAQLSNYGYTF	TGTGCCAGCAGTCAACAGGGGGCCCAACTTTCTAACTATGGCTACACCTTC
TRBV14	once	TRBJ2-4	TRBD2	CASSPTPPGLAVHGNIQYF	TGTGCCAGCAGCCCAACCCCTCCGGGACTAGCGGTCCATGGAAACATTCAGTACTTC
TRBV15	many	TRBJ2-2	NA	CATSDLWSRGTGELFF	TGTGCCACCAGCGACCTCTGGTCTAGGGGCACCGGGGAGCTGTTTTTT
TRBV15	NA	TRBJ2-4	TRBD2	CATSRPGLASPKNIQYF	TGTGCCACCAGCAGACCGGGACTAGCGTCGCCAAAAAACATTCAGTACTTC
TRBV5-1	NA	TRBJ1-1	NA	CASSLEEGRHAFF	TGCGCCAGCAGCCTCGAAGAGGGAAGGCATGCTTTCTTT
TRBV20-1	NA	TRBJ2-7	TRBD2	CSARFGTSAYEQYF	TGCAGTGCTAGATTTGGGACTAGCGCATACGAGCAGTACTTC
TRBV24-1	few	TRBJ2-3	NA	CATSDPGKPTDTQYF	TGTGCCACCAGTGACCCAGGGAAACCGACAGATACGCAGTATTTT
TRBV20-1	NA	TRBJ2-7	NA	CSATDSLIEQYF	TGCAGTGCCACGGACTCATTAATCGAGCAGTACTTC
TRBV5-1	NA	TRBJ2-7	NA	CASGMMGSYEQYF	TGCGCCAGCGGGATGATGGGGTCCTACGAGCAGTACTTC
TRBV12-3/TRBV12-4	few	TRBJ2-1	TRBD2	CASSPSSGRIEQFF	TGTGCCAGCAGTCCTTCTAGCGGGAGGATAGAGCAGTTCTTC
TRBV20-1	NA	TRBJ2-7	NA	CSASRRVPYEQYF	TGCAGTGCTAGTCGGCGGGTTCCCTACGAGCAGTACTTC
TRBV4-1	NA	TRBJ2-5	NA	CASSQVYGVTKTQYF	TGCGCCAGCAGCCAGGTGTACGGGGTCACCAAGACCCAGTACTTC
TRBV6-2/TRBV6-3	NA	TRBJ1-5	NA	CASSYGRDAWNQPQHF	TGTGCCAGCAGTTACGGCAGGGACGCCTGGAATCAGCCCCAGCATTTT
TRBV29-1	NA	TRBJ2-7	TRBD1	CSVEGQGAREQYF	TGCAGCGTTGAAGGCCAGGGGGCACGCGAGCAGTACTTC
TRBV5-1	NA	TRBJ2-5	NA	CASSLIRIQETQYF	TGCGCCAGCAGCTTGATCAGGATCCAAGAGACCCAGTACTTC
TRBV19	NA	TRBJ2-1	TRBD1	CASSAGTGVHEQFF	TGTGCCAGTAGTGCCGGGACAGGGGTCCATGAGCAGTTCTTC
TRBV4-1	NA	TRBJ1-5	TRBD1	CASSRTGGAPNQPQHF	TGCGCCAGCAGTCGAACAGGGGGCGCTCCCAATCAGCCCCAGCATTTT
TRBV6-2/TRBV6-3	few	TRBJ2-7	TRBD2	CASSPKRTSGSTSFLPYEQYF	TGTGCCAGCAGTCCCAAACGGACTAGCGGGAGTACTTCGTTCCTCCCCTACGAGCAGTACTTC
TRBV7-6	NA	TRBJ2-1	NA	CASSNSDMYNEQFF	TGTGCCAGCAGCAATTCGGACATGTACAATGAGCAGTTCTTC